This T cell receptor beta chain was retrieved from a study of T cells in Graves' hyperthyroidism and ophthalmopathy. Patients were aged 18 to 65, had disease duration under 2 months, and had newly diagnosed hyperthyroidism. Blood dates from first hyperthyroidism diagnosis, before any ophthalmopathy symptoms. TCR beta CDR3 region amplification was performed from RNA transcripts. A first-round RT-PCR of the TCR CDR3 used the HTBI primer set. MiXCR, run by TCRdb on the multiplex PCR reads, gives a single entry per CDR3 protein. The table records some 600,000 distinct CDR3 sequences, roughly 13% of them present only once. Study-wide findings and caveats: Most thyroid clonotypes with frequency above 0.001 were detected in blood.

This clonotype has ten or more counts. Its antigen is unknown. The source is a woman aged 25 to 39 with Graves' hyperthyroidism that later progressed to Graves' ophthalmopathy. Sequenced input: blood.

Written as DNA, the CDR3 is TGTGCCAGCAGTTATGGCGGGAGCACAGATACGCAGTATTTT. Protein product: CASSYGGSTDTQYF. V and J are TRBV12-3 or TRBV12-4 and TRBJ2-3; D is perhaps TRBD2 (5 bases). This CDR3 has 14 amino acids. The germline V and J ends were trimmed by 4 bases and 0 bases, with 8 bases remaining between them.